This T cell receptor (beta chain) was identified in a study of T cells in Graves' hyperthyroidism and ophthalmopathy. Notes on the study in general: Researchers found most expanded thyroid clonotypes above 0.001 in blood as well.

The source material, RNA transcripts, was used to amplify TCR beta CDR3 regions. The primer set for the first-round RT-PCR of the TCR CDR3 was HTBI. TCRdb re-called the multiplex PCR reads through MiXCR, storing one row per CDR3 protein. The table shows about 600,000 distinct CDR3 sequences, with roughly a sixth occurring only once. In regard to this clonotype: Its specificity is not known.

V was clipped by 4 bases and J by 3 bases; unmatched bases: 10. The CDR3 is 17 amino acids. Germline V CDR1 and CDR2: MDHEN, SYDVKM. Clinical symptoms, serum thyroxine, TRAb, thyroid ultrasound and orbital computed tomography established diagnosis. This sequence joins TRBV28 and TRBJ2-2, with TRBD2 matching over 8 bases. The sample consisted of blood. The sequence was collected from a woman between 40 and 50 years old with Graves' ophthalmopathy. The CDR3 here is CASSSTPGGVDTGELFF. CDR3 bases: TGTGCCAGCAGTTCAACTCCGGGAGGGGTGGACACCGGGGAGCTGTTTTTT.